This T cell receptor (beta chain) was captured by sequencing in a study of shared clonotypes between healthy human individuals. Remarks on this clone: This CDR3 is also generated by other DNA sequences in the sample.

Sequencing used immunoSEQ multiplex PCR; TCRdb keeps in-frame clones, though not all of them. The sample holds approximately 2.5 million clones, approximately 93% seen once. The germline V gene encodes CDR1 SEHNR and CDR2 FQNEAQ (reference sequence). This CDR3 comprises 13 residues. Trimming took off 0 bases at V and 5 bases at J, with 5 bases between the two ends. The authors divided CD4+ cells into CD45RA+ naive and CD45RA-negative memory subsets. The chain is built from TRBV7-9 and TRBJ2-4; D is unclear. Sequencing was performed on naive CD4+ T cells from PBMCs. Subset defined: CD45RA+ positively selected. This clonotype was obtained from a man in his late teens or twenties in good health. Some clones in this sample may be carry-over from other donors' samples. The CDR3, as DNA: TGTGCCAGCAGCTTAGCCGGAGAAAACATTCAGTACTTC. It specifies CASSLAGENIQYF.